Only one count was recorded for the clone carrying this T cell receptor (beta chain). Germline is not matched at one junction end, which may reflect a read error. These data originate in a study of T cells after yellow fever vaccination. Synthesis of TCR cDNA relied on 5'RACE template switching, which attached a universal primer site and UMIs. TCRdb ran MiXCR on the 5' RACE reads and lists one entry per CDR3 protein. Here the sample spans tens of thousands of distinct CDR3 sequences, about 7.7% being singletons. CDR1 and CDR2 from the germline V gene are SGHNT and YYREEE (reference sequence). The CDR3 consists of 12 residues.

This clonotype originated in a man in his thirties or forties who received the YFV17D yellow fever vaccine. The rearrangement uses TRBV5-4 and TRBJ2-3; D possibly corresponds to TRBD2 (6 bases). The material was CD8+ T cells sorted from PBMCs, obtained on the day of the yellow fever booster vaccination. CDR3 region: CASILGRDTQYF. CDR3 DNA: TGTGCCAGCATCTTGGGGAGGGATACGCAGTATTTT.